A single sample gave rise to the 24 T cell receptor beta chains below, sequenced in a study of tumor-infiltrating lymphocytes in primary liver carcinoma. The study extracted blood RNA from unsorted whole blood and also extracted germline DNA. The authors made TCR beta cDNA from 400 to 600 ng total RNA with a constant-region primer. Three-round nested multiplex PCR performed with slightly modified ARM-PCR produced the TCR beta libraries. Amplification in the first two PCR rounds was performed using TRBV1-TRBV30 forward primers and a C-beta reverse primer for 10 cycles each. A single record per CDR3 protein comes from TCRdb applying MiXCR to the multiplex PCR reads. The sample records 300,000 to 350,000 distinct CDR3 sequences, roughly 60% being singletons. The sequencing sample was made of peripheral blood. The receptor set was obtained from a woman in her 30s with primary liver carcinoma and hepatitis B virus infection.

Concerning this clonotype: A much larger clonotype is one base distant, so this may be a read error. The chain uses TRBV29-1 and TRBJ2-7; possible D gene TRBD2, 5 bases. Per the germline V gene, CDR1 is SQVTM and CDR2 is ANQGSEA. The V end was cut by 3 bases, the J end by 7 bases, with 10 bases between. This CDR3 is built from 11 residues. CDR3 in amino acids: CSVDGEGEQYF. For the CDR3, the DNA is TGCAGCGTTGACGGGGAAGGGGAGCAGTACTTC.

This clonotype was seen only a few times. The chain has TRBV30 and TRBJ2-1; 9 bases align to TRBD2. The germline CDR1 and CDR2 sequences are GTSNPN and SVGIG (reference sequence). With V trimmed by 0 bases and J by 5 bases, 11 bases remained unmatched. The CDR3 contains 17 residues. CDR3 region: CAWSVHKREDWNNEQFF. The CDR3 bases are TGTGCCTGGAGTGTACATAAGCGGGAGGACTGGAACAATGAGCAGTTCTTC.

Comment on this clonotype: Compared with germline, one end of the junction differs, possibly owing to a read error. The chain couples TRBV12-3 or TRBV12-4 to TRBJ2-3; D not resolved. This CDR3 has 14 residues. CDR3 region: CASRTGGATNTQYF. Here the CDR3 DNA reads TGTGCAAGCAGAACGGGTGGAGCAACAAATACGCAGTATTTT.

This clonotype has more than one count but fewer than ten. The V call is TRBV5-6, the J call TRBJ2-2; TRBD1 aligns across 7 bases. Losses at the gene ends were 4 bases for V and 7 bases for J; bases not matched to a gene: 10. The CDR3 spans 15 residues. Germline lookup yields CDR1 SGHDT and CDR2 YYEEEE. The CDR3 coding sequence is TGTGCCAGCAGCCTGAACAGGGGATTGGGCGGGGAGCTGTTTTTT. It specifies CASSLNRGLGGELFF.

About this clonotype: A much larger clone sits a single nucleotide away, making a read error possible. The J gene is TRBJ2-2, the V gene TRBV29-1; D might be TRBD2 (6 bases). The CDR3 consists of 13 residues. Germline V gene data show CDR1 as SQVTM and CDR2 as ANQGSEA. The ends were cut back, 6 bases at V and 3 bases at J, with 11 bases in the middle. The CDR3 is CSVGDLHTGELFF. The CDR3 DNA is TGCAGCGTAGGGGACTTGCACACCGGGGAGCTGTTTTTT.

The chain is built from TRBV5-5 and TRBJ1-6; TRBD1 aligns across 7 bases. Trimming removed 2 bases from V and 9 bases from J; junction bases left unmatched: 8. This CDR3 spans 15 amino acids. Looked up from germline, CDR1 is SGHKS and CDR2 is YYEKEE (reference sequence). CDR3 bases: TGTGCCAGCAGCTTACAGGGGACTGCCGGTTCACCCCTCCACTTT. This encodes CASSLQGTAGSPLHF. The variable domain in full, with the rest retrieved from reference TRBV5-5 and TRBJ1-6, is DAGVTQSPTHLIKTRGQQVTLRCSPISGHKSVSWYQQVLGQGPQFIFQYYEKEERGRGNFPDRFSARQFPNYSSELNVNALLLGDSALYLCASSLQGTAGSPLHFGNGTRLTVT.

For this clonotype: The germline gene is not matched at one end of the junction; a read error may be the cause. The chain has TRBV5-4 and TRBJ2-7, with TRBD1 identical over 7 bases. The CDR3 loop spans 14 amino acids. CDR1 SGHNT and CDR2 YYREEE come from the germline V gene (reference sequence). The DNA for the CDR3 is TGTGCCGGCAGCTTGGGGACAGCGTCCTACGAGCAGTACTTC. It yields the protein CAGSLGTASYEQYF.

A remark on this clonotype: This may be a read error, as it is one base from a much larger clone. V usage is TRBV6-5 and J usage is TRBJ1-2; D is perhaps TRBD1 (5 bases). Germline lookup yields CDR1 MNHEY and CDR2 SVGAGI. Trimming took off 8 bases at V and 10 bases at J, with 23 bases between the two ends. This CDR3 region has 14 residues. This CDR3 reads CASLGAGRLEDYTF. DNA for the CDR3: TGTGCCAGCTTAGGGGCAGGGAGGTTGGAAGACTACACCTTC.

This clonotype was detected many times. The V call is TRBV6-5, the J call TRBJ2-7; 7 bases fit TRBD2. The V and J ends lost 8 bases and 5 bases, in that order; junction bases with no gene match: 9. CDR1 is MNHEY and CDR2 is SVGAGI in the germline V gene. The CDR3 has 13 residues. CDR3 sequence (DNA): TGTGCCAGCGGGGCGGGGGATAGGGACGAGCAGTACTTC. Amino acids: CASGAGDRDEQYF.

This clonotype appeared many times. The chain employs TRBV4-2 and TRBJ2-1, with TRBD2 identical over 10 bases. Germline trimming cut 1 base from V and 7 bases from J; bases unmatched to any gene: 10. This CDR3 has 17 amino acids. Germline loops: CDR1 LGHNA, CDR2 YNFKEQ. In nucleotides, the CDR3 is TGTGCCAGCAGCCAAGGCCCCTTACTAGCGGGGTCGAATGAGCAGTTCTTC. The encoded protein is CASSQGPLLAGSNEQFF.

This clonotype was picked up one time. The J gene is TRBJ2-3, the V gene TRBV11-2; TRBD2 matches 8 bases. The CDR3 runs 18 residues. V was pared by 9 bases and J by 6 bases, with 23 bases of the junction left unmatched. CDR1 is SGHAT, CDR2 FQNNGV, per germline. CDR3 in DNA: TGTGCCAGTGGCTTCTTAGCCACTGGGAGGGGCGGGAGGGATACGCAGTATTTT. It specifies CASGFLATGRGGRDTQYF.

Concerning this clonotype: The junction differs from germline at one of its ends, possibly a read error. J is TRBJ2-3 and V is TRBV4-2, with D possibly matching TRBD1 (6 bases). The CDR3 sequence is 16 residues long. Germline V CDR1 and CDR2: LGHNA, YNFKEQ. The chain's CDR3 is CASSQGDTSLTDTQYF. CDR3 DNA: TGCGCCAGCAGCCAAGGGGACACTTCACTCACAGATACGCAGTATTTT.

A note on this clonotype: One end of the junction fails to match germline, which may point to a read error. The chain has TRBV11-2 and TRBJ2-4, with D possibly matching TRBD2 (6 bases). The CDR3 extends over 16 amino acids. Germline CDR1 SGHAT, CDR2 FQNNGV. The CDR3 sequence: CTSSGGLGGDKNIQYF. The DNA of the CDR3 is TGTACCAGCAGCGGCGGGCTGGGGGGTGACAAAAACATTCAGTACTTC. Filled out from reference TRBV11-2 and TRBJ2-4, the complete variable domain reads EAGVAQSPRYKIIEKRQSVAFWCNPISGHATLYWYQQILGQGPKLLIQFQNNGVVDDSQLPKDRFSAERLKGVDSTLKIQPAKLEDSAVYLCTSSGGLGGDKNIQYFGAGTRLSVL.

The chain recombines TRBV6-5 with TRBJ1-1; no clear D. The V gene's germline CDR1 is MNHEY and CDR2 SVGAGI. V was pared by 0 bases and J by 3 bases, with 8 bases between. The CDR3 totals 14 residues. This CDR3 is CASSYSIQDTEAFF. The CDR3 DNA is TGTGCCAGCAGTTACTCGATACAAGACACTGAAGCTTTCTTT.

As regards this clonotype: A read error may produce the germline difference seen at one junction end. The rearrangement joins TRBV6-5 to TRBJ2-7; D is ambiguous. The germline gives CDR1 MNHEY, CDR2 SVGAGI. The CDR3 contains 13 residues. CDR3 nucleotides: TGTGCCAGCAGCCACGAAGGGATCGACGAGCAGTACTTT. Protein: CASSHEGIDEQYF.

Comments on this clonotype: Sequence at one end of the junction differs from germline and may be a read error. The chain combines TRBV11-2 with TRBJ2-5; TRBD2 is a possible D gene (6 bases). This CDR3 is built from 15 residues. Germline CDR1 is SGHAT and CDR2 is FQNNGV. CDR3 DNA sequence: TGTGCCAGCAGCTTCCGGGCGGGAACCAAAGAGACCCAGTATTTC. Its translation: CASSFRAGTKETQYF.

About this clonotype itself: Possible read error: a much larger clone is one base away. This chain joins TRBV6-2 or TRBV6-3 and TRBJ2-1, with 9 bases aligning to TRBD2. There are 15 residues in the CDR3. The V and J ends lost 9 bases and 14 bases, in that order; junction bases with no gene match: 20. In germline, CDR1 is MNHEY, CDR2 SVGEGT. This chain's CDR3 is CASLPLSSGTLGKFF. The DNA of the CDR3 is TGTGCCAGTCTCCCTTTGTCTAGCGGGACGCTTGGGAAGTTCTTC.

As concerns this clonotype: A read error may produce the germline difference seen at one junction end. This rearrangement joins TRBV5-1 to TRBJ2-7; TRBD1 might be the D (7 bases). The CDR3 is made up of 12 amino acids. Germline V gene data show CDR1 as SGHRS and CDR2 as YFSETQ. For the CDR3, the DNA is TGCGCCAGCAGGTTGGCGGGGTACAGGGGGTACTTC. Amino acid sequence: CASRLAGYRGYF. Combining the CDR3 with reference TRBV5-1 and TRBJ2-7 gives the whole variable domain KAGVTQTPRYLIKTRGQQVTLSCSPISGHRSVSWYQQTPGQGLQFLFEYFSETQRNKGNFPGRFSGRQFSNSRSEMNVSTLELGDSALYLCASRLAGYRGYFGPGTRLTVT.

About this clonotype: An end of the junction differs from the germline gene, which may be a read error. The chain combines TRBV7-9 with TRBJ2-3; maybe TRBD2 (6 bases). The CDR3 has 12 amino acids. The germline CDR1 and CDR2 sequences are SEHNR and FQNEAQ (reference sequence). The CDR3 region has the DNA TGTGCCAGCAGCCGGGACTCAGATGCGCAGTATTTT. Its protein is CASSRDSDAQYF.

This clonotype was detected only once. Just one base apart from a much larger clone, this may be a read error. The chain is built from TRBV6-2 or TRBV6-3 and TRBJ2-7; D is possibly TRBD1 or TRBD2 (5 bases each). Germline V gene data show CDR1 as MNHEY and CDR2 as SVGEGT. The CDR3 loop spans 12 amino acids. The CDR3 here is CARSYSQGDYRF. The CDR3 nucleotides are TGTGCCAGGAGTTACTCGCAGGGCGACTACCGCTTC.

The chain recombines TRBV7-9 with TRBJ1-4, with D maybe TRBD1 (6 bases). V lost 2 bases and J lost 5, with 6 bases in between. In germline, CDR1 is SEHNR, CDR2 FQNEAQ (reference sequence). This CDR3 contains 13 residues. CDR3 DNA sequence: TGTGCCAGCAGCTTACAGGGGAATGAAAAACTGTTTTTT. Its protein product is CASSLQGNEKLFF.

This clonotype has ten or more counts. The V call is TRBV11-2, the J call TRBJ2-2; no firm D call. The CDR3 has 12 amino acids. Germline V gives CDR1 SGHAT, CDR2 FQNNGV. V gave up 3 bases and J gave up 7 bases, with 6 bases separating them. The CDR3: CASSFGFGELFF. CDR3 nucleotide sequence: TGTGCCAGCAGCTTTGGGTTCGGGGAGCTGTTTTTT.

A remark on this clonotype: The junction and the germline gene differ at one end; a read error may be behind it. CDR3 bases: TGCGCCGGCAGCCAAGATCCCACAGGGGGCTGGGAGACCCAGTACTTC. Protein: CAGSQDPTGGWETQYF. The chain uses TRBV4-1 and TRBJ2-5; 9 bases agree with TRBD1. The germline CDR1 and CDR2 sequences are MGHRA and YSYEKL. This CDR3 region has 16 residues.

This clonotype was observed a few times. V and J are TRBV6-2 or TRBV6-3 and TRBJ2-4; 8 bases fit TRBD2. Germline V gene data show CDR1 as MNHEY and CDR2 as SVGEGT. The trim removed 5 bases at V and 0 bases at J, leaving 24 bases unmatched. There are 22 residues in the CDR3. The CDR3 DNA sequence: TGTGCCAGCAGTCCTCTGTACCTAGAAAGCGGGAGTCTAACTGGAGCCAAAAACATTCAGTACTTC. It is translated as CASSPLYLESGSLTGAKNIQYF.